This entry lists 31 T cell receptor beta chains sequenced from one sample in a study of STAT5B mutations in CD4+ large granular lymphocyte leukemia. Assay used: immunoSEQ multiplex PCR; TCRdb lists only in-frame clones, some missing. The sample lists about 30,000 clones, roughly three quarters occurring once. Sequences were obtained from CD4+ T cells from blood buffy coats. The receptors were sampled from a human donor in good health.

The chain combines TRBV29-1 with TRBJ2-1; TRBD2 aligns across 11 bases. In germline, CDR1 is SQVTM, CDR2 ANQGSEA. This CDR3 region has 16 residues. Germline trimming cut 2 bases from V and 7 bases from J; bases unmatched to any gene: 10. The CDR3 nucleotides are TGCAGCGTTGAAAAACGGGCACTAGCGGGGGTTAATGAGCAGTTCTTC. Its translation is CSVEKRALAGVNEQFF.

This clone was counted once. V is TRBV6-6 and J is TRBJ1-5; TRBD1 might be the D (5 bases). Trimming shortened V by 7 bases and J by 3 bases, and 16 bases separated the two germline ends. Looked up from germline, CDR1 is MNHNY and CDR2 is SVGAGI (reference sequence). The CDR3 contains 15 residues. The CDR3 spells CASTHVAGDNQPQHF. The CDR3 DNA sequence: TGTGCCAGCACTCACGTCGCGGGGGACAATCAGCCCCAGCATTTT.

This clone was observed a few times. The rearrangement links TRBV11-2 to TRBJ2-7; D is unclear. The V end lost 5 bases, the J end lost 1 base, and 9 bases lay between the germline ends. This CDR3 contains 13 residues. The germline V gene encodes CDR1 SGHAT and CDR2 FQNNGV. The CDR3 bases are TGTGCCAGCAGCCCCACGACTTCCTACGAGCAGTACTTC. This sequence encodes CASSPTTSYEQYF.

The rearrangement uses TRBV19 and TRBJ2-4; D remains ambiguous. The CDR3 covers 12 residues. Trimming took off 4 bases at V and 6 bases at J, with 7 bases between the two ends. Germline V gives CDR1 LNHDA, CDR2 SQIVND (reference sequence). CDR3 amino acids: CASSKGLNIQYF. CDR3 coding DNA: TGTGCCAGTAGTAAAGGGCTAAACATTCAGTACTTC.

The chain joins TRBV2 to TRBJ2-1; D perhaps matches TRBD2 (6 bases). V dropped 0 bases and J dropped 3 bases, with 18 bases sitting between them. Per the germline V gene, CDR1 is SNHLY and CDR2 is FYNNEI. This CDR3 comprises 18 residues. The chain's CDR3 is CASSEARGLAGGYNEQFF. In nucleotides, the CDR3 is TGTGCCAGCAGTGAAGCGCGGGGATTGGCGGGTGGCTACAATGAGCAGTTCTTC.

The rearrangement uses TRBV19 and TRBJ2-1, with 9 nucleotides matching TRBD1. Germline CDR1 reads LNHDA; CDR2 reads SQIVND (reference sequence). V lost 7 bases to trimming and J lost 3 bases; unmatched junction nucleotides: 4. The CDR3 has 14 amino acids. The CDR3 is CASTGDRDYNEQFF. The CDR3 DNA is TGTGCCAGTACCGGGGACAGGGACTACAATGAGCAGTTCTTC.

J is TRBJ2-7 and V is TRBV18, with a possible D match to TRBD1 (6 bases). CDR3 length equals 18 residues. CDR1 and CDR2 (germline): KGHSH, LQKENI. Trimming shortened V by 4 bases and J by 0 bases, and 22 bases separated the two germline ends. This CDR3 is CASSLTPPTGQSSYEQYF. In DNA form, the CDR3 reads TGTGCCAGCTCACTTACCCCTCCGACAGGTCAAAGCTCCTACGAGCAGTACTTC.

The V call is TRBV25-1, the J call TRBJ2-7; 9 bases are shared with TRBD1. Germline values: CDR1 MGHDK, CDR2 SYGVNS. Trimming took 7 bases from V and 10 from J; bases not matched to a gene: 11. This CDR3 has 13 residues. This CDR3 reads CASKGDRVVEQYF. The CDR3 coding sequence is TGTGCCAGCAAGGGGGACAGGGTTGTGGAACAGTACTTC.

This chain connects TRBV4-2 to TRBJ2-1; 12 nucleotides match TRBD2. V lost 1 base, J lost 6 bases, and 1 base stayed unmatched. The CDR3 consists of 15 residues. Germline values: CDR1 LGHNA, CDR2 YNFKEQ. The CDR3 loop is CASSQGLAGANEQFF. The CDR3 DNA reads TGTGCCAGCAGCCAAGGACTAGCGGGAGCCAATGAGCAGTTCTTC.

The genes are TRBV7-3 and TRBJ2-3, with D unresolved. In germline, CDR1 is SGHTA, CDR2 FQGTGA. The V gene lost 5 bases and the J gene lost 0 bases, with 9 bases spanning the gap. This CDR3 region has 14 residues. The CDR3 DNA is TGTGCCAGCAGCCCCGCCCGGAGCACAGATACGCAGTATTTT. Residues: CASSPARSTDTQYF.

The chain is built from TRBV7-3 and TRBJ2-1, with a tentative D call TRBD2 (6 bases). The CDR3 covers 15 residues. Trimming pared 2 bases from V and 6 bases from J, leaving 14 bases between. The germline V gene has CDR1 SGHTA and CDR2 FQGTGA. For the CDR3, the DNA is TGTGCCAGCAGCTTAGCCGGGGGTTCCGGCAATGAGCAGTTCTTC. Encoded protein: CASSLAGGSGNEQFF.

The table lists this clone with a count of one. The CDR3 region has the DNA TGTGCCAGCAGTTTATCTCCTAGCGGGGAGACCCAGTACTTC. Translated, it gives CASSLSPSGETQYF. V and J are TRBV28 and TRBJ2-5; 8 positions match TRBD2. This CDR3 region has 14 residues. CDR1 is MDHEN, CDR2 SYDVKM, per germline. J was trimmed by 5 bases and V by 1 base; bases with no gene match: 3.

This clone appeared a few times. The chain carries TRBV27 and TRBJ1-5; no clear D. The V end lost 5 bases, the J end lost 4 bases, and 12 bases lay between the germline ends. CDR3 length: 14 amino acids. The germline gives CDR1 MNHEY, CDR2 SMNVEV (reference sequence). The CDR3 is CASSPKGPNQPQHF. DNA of the CDR3: TGTGCCAGCAGTCCCAAAGGCCCAAATCAGCCCCAGCATTTT.

The chain carries TRBV7-8 and TRBJ2-5; TRBD2 might be the D (6 bases). V gave up 5 bases and J gave up 1 base, with 11 bases separating them. The CDR3 extends over 14 amino acids. The germline CDR1 and CDR2 sequences are SGHVS and FQNEAQ. The CDR3 spells CASSTQGLQETQYF. The CDR3 bases are TGTGCCAGCAGCACTCAGGGACTCCAAGAGACCCAGTACTTC.

V gene TRBV5-4 combines with J gene TRBJ1-6, with TRBD1 matching over 9 bases. V dropped 4 bases and J dropped 6; count of bases not matched to a gene: 5. The CDR3 loop spans 15 amino acids. CDR1 is SGHNT, CDR2 YYREEE, per germline (reference sequence). In DNA, the CDR3 is TGTGCCAGCAGCCAAGGGACAGGGAGTAATTCACCCCTCCACTTT. Its protein is CASSQGTGSNSPLHF.

This clone was counted between two and nine times. The V and J genes are TRBV10-3 and TRBJ1-2; D is ambiguous. The CDR3 consists of 17 residues. Trimming left V 3 bases short and J 8 bases short, with 25 bases between. CDR1 and CDR2 (germline): ENHRY, SYGVKD. The CDR3 spells CAISDGAAIGTRGGYTF. CDR3 nucleotides: TGTGCCATCAGTGATGGAGCCGCGATTGGCACGCGTGGAGGCTACACCTTC.

The V call is TRBV7-9, the J call TRBJ2-5; 9 bases align to TRBD1. The ends lost 5 bases at V and 5 bases at J; junction bases unmatched: 12. This CDR3 spans 16 amino acids. Germline CDR1 and CDR2: SEHNR and FQNEAQ (reference sequence). CDR3 protein: CASSSRDREFFETQYF. CDR3 in DNA: TGTGCCAGCAGCAGCCGGGACAGGGAGTTTTTTGAGACCCAGTACTTC.

This clone was picked up a small number of times. The V call is TRBV5-1, the J call TRBJ2-7; D remains ambiguous. Trimming left V 4 bases short and J 3 bases short, with 11 bases between. This CDR3 region has 13 residues. The germline CDR1 and CDR2 sequences are SGHRS and YFSETQ. The DNA for the CDR3 is TGCGCCAGCAGCGTAAGCAATGTCTACGAGCAGTACTTC. It yields the protein CASSVSNVYEQYF.

V and J are TRBV6-6 and TRBJ1-1; no clear D gene. V shed 3 bases and J shed 2 bases, with 7 bases lying between them. CDR3 size: 13 residues. Germline V gives CDR1 MNHNY, CDR2 SVGAGI (reference sequence). As DNA, the CDR3 is TGTGCCAGCAGTTATGTAGTTAACACTGAAGCTTTCTTT. It codes for CASSYVVNTEAFF.

The rearrangement uses TRBV11-2 and TRBJ2-1; TRBD2 agrees at 9 bases. Germline CDR1 and CDR2: SGHAT and FQNNGV. Trimming at V came to 1 base and at J to 9 bases, leaving 16 bases not matched to a gene. CDR3 length: 18 amino acids. CDR3 sequence (DNA): TGTGCCAGCAGCTTAGTGGGATGGTCTCGGCGGGAGGGCCCTGAGCAGTTCTTC. Encoded protein: CASSLVGWSRREGPEQFF.

The sample holds a few counts of this clone. This sequence joins TRBV6-6 and TRBJ1-2, with a possible D match to TRBD1 (6 bases). The CDR3 is made up of 11 amino acids. CDR1 and CDR2 from the germline V gene are MNHNY and SVGAGI (reference sequence). The V gene lost 7 bases and the J gene lost 6 bases, with 9 bases spanning the gap. CDR3 nucleotide sequence: TGTGCCAGCACAAACAGGGATGGCTACACCTTC. Translated: CASTNRDGYTF.

This CDR3 reads CASSIGGTSGSKDTQYF. CDR3 bases: TGTGCCAGTAGCATCGGAGGGACTAGCGGGAGTAAAGATACGCAGTATTTT. This rearrangement joins TRBV19 to TRBJ2-3; TRBD2 matches at 14 bases. V was clipped by 6 bases and J by 5 bases; unmatched bases: 10. The CDR3 loop spans 17 amino acids. CDR1 is LNHDA, CDR2 SQIVND, per germline (reference sequence).

CDR3 protein: CASSLEGRTDTQYF. CDR3 in DNA: TGTGCCAGCAGCTTGGAAGGCCGCACAGATACGCAGTATTTT. This sequence joins TRBV7-8 and TRBJ2-3; D is undetermined. This CDR3 is 14 amino acids long. V shed 3 bases and J shed 1 base, with 8 bases lying between them. CDR1 SGHVS and CDR2 FQNEAQ come from the germline V gene.

V usage is TRBV9 and J usage is TRBJ2-3; D unresolved. This CDR3 has 13 amino acids. V gave up 3 bases and J gave up 2 bases, with 7 bases separating them. Looked up from germline, CDR1 is SGDLS and CDR2 is YYNGEE. The CDR3 DNA reads as TGTGCCAGCAGCGATGCAAACACAGATACGCAGTATTTT. Its translation: CASSDANTDTQYF.

This chain links TRBV4-2 with TRBJ2-7; the D gene is possibly TRBD1 (7 bases). CDR1 is LGHNA and CDR2 is YNFKEQ in the germline V gene. The V end lost 0 bases, the J end lost 1 base, and 13 bases lay between the germline ends. The CDR3 has 16 amino acids. CDR3 bases: TGTGCCAGCAGCCAAGAGAGCAGGGGGGAGTCCTACGAGCAGTACTTC. This codes for CASSQESRGESYEQYF.

This clone was recorded a few times. The chain is built from TRBV6-1 and TRBJ1-6; perhaps TRBD1 as D (5 bases). Per germline, CDR1 MNHNS and CDR2 SASEGT. The CDR3 spans 15 residues. Trimming shortened V by 3 bases and J by 5 bases, and 11 bases separated the two germline ends. CDR3 nucleotides: TGTGCCAGCAGTGACAGACAGACGGATAATTCACCCCTCCACTTT. Translating it yields CASSDRQTDNSPLHF.

The CDR3 DNA is TGCGCCAGCAGCTCACGGTGGGATACGCAGTATTTT. Translation: CASSSRWDTQYF. The chain employs TRBV5-1 and TRBJ2-3; D remains ambiguous. Trimming cost V 3 bases and J 6 bases, with 8 bases left between them. In germline, CDR1 is SGHRS, CDR2 YFSETQ. The CDR3 sequence is 12 residues long. The entire variable domain, with the rest obtained from reference TRBV5-1 and TRBJ2-3, is as follows: KAGVTQTPRYLIKTRGQQVTLSCSPISGHRSVSWYQQTPGQGLQFLFEYFSETQRNKGNFPGRFSGRQFSNSRSEMNVSTLELGDSALYLCASSSRWDTQYFGPGTRLTVL.

The chain combines TRBV6-5 with TRBJ1-3; D remains ambiguous. The germline CDR1 and CDR2 sequences are MNHEY and SVGAGI. The germline V and J ends were trimmed by 4 bases and 0 bases, with 13 bases remaining between them. This CDR3 region has 16 residues. The CDR3 sequence is CASSSPRLDSGNTIYF. DNA for the CDR3: TGTGCCAGCAGTTCCCCTCGTTTAGACTCTGGAAACACCATATATTTT.

The chain joins TRBV6-1 to TRBJ1-1; no reliable D call. The V end lost 5 bases, the J end lost 6 bases, and 19 bases lay between the germline ends. The length of the CDR3 is 15 residues. CDR1 MNHNS and CDR2 SASEGT come from the germline V gene. The CDR3 nucleotides read TGTGCCAGCAGTCCCCCAGCTGATAAGGTCGCTGAAGCTTTCTTT. Encoded protein: CASSPPADKVAEAFF.

CDR3 region: CASSFSGTPATDTQYF. The CDR3 coding sequence is TGCGCCAGCAGCTTTTCCGGGACACCGGCCACAGATACGCAGTATTTT. The rearrangement uses TRBV4-1 and TRBJ2-3; TRBD1 might be the D (6 bases). Trimming stripped 5 bases from V and 2 bases from J, with 17 bases between. The CDR3 is 16 amino acids. CDR1 and CDR2 from the germline V gene are MGHRA and YSYEKL.

The chain employs TRBV9 and TRBJ2-3, with D hard to call. V was pared by 0 bases and J by 2 bases, with 10 bases between. The V gene's germline CDR1 is SGDLS and CDR2 YYNGEE. CDR3 size: 15 residues. The CDR3 protein is CASSVGHSFTDTQYF. In DNA form, the CDR3 reads TGTGCCAGCAGCGTAGGTCACAGTTTCACAGATACGCAGTATTTT.